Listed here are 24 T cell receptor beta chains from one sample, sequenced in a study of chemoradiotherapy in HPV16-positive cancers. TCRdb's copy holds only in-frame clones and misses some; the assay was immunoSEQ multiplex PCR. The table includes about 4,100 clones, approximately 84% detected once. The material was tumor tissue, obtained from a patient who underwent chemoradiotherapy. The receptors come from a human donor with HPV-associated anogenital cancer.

CDR3 loop: CASSQDGVQSYGYTF. For the CDR3, the DNA is TGCGCCAGCAGCCAAGATGGGGTACAGTCGTATGGCTACACCTTC. The chain recombines TRBV4-3 with TRBJ1-2; D gene unclear. Germline CDR1 is LGHNA and CDR2 is YSLEER. The CDR3 runs 15 residues. Trimming took 0 bases from V and 5 from J, leaving 13 bases between them.

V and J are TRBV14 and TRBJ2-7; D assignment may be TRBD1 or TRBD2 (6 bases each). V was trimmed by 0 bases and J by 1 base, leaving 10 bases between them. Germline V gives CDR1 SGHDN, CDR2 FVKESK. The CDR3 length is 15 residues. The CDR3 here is CASSQDWGASYEQYF. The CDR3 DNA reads TGTGCCAGCAGCCAAGATTGGGGGGCGTCCTACGAGCAGTACTTC.

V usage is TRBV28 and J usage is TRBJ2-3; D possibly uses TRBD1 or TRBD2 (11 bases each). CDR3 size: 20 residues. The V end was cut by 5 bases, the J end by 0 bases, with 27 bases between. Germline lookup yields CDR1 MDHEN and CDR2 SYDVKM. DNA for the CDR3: TGTGCCAGCAGTCCCGGACAGGGGGCTAGCGGGAGGCTGAGCACAGATACGCAGTATTTT. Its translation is CASSPGQGASGRLSTDTQYF.

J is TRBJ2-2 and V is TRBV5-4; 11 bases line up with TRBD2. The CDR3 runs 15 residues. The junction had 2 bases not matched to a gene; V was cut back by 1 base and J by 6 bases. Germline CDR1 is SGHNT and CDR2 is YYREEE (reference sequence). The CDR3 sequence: CASSLFSGRAGELFF. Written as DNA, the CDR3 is TGTGCCAGCAGCTTGTTTAGCGGGAGGGCCGGGGAGCTGTTTTTT. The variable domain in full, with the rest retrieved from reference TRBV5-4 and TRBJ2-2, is ETGVTQSPTHLIKTRGQQVTLRCSSQSGHNTVSWYQQALGQGPQFIFQYYREEENGRGNFPPRFSGLQFPNYSSELNVNALELDDSALYLCASSLFSGRAGELFFGEGSRLTVL.

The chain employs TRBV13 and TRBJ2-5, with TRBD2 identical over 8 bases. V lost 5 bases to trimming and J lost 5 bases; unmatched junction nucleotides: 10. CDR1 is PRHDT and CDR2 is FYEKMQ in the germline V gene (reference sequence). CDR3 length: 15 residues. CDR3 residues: CASSIAGGRGETQYF. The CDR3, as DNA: TGTGCCAGCAGCATCGCGGGGGGCCGGGGGGAGACCCAGTACTTC.

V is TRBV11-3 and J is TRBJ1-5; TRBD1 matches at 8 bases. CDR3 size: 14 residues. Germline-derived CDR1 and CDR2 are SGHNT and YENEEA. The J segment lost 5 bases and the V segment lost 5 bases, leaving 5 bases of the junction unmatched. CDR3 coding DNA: TGTGCCAGCAGCCAACAGGGGGGACATCAGCCCCAGCATTTT. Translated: CASSQQGGHQPQHF.

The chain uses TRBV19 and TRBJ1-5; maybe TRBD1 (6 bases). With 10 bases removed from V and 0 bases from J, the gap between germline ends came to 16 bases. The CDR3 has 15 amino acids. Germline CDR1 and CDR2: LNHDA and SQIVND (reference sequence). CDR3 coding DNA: TGTGCCACGGGCTCGCAGGGGAATAGCAATCAGCCCCAGCATTTT. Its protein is CATGSQGNSNQPQHF. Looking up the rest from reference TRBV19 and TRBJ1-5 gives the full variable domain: DGGITQSPKYLFRKEGQNVTLSCEQNLNHDAMYWYRQDPGQGLRLIYYSQIVNDFQKGDIAEGYSVSREKKESFPLTVTSAQKNPTAFYLCATGSQGNSNQPQHFGDGTRLSIL.

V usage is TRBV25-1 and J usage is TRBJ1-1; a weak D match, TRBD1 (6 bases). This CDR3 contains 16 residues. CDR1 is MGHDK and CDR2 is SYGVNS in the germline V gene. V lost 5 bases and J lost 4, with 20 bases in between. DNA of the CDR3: TGTGCCAGCAGTTTAAGGCAACTGGGGGCCGTCACTGAAGCTTTCTTT. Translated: CASSLRQLGAVTEAFF. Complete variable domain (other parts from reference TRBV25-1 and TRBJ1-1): EADIYQTPRYLVIGTGKKITLECSQTMGHDKMYWYQQDPGMELHLIHYSYGVNSTEKGDLSSESTVSRIRTEHFPLTLESARPSHTSQYLCASSLRQLGAVTEAFFGQGTRLTVV.

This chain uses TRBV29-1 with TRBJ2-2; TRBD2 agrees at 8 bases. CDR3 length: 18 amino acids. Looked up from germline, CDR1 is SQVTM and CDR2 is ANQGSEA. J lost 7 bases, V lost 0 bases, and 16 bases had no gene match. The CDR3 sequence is CSVEEGLGKAGVVGELFF. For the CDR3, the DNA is TGCAGCGTTGAAGAGGGGCTTGGGAAAGCGGGAGTGGTCGGGGAGCTGTTTTTT.

The CDR3 DNA is TGCGCCAGCGGGAGGTACCGGACTAGCGGCTACGAGCAGTACTTC. The encoded protein is CASGRYRTSGYEQYF. V and J are TRBV5-1 and TRBJ2-7; 10 nucleotides agree with TRBD2. Germline CDR1 SGHRS, CDR2 YFSETQ. Germline trimming cut 7 bases from V and 3 bases from J; bases unmatched to any gene: 10. CDR3 length equals 15 residues.

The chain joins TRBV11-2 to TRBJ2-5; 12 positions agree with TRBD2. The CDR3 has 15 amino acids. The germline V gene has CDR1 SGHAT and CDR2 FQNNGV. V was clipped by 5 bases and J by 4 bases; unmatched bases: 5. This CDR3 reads CASSASGGAPETQYF. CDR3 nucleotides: TGTGCCAGCAGCGCTAGCGGGGGGGCCCCAGAGACCCAGTACTTC.

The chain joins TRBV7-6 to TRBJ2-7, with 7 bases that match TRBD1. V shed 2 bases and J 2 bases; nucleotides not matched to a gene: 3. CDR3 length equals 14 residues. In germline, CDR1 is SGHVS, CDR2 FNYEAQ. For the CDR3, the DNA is TGTGCCAGCAGCTTATCCCAGGGGGCCTACGAGCAGTACTTC. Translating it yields CASSLSQGAYEQYF.

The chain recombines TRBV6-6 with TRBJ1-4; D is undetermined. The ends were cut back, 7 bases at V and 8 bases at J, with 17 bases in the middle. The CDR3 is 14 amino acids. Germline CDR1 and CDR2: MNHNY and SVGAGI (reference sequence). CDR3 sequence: CASIFRSLGEKLFF. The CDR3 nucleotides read TGTGCCAGCATCTTCAGGTCTCTTGGAGAAAAACTGTTTTTT.

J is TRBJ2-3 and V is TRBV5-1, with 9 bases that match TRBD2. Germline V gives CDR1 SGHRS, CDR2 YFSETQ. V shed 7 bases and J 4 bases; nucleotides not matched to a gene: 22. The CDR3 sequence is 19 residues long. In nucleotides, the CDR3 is TGCGCCAGCCGAAAGGGGGATTGGTTGGCGGGGGGGCCTTCAGATACGCAGTATTTT. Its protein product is CASRKGDWLAGGPSDTQYF. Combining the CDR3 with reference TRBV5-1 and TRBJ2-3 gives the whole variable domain KAGVTQTPRYLIKTRGQQVTLSCSPISGHRSVSWYQQTPGQGLQFLFEYFSETQRNKGNFPGRFSGRQFSNSRSEMNVSTLELGDSALYLCASRKGDWLAGGPSDTQYFGPGTRLTVL.

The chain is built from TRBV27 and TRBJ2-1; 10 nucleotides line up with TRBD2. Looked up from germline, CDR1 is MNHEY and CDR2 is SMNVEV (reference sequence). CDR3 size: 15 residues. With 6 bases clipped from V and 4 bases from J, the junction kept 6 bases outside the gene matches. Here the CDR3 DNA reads TGTGCCAGCAGCCCCTCGACTAGCGGGTACAATGAGCAGTTCTTC. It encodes CASSPSTSGYNEQFF.

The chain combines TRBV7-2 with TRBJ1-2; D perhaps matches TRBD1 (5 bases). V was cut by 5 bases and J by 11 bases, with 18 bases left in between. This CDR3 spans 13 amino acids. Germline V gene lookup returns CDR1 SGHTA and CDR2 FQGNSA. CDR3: CASSGMVGQYYTF. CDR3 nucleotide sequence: TGTGCCAGCAGCGGGATGGTGGGGCAGTATTACACCTTC.

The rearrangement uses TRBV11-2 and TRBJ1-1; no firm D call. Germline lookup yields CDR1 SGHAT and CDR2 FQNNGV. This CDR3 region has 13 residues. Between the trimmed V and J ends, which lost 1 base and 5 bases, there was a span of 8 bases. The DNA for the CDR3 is TGTGCCAGCAGCTTAGGGGTTGGGACTGAAGCTTTCTTT. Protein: CASSLGVGTEAFF.

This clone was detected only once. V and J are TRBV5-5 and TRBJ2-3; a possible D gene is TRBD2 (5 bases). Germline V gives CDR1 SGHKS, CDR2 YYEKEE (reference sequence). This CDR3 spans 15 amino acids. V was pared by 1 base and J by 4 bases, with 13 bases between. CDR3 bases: TGTGCCAGCAGCTTGAATAGCGACACAGCAGATACGCAGTATTTT. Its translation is CASSLNSDTADTQYF.

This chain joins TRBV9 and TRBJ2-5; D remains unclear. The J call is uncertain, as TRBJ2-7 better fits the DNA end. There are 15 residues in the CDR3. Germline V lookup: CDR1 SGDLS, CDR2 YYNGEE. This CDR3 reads CASSVGTLSSYEQYF. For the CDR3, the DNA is TGTGCCAGCAGCGTAGGGACCCTAAGCTCCTACGAGCAGTACTTC.

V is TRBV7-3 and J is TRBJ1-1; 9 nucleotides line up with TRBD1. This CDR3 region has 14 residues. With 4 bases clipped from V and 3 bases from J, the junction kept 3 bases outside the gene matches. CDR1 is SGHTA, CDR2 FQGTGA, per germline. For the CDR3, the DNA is TGTGCCAGCAGCTCCGGACAGGGGCACACTGAAGCTTTCTTT. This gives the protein CASSSGQGHTEAFF.

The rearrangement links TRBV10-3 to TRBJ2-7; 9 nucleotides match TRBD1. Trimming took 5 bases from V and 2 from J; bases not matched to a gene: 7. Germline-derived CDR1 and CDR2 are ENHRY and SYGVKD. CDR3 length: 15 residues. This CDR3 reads CAISPGTGMTYEQYF. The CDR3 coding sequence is TGTGCCATCAGTCCCGGGACAGGGATGACCTACGAGCAGTACTTC.

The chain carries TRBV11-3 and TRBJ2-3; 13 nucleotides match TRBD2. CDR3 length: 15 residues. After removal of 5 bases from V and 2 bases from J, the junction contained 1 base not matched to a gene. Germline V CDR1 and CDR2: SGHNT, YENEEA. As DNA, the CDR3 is TGTGCCAGCAGCGGACTAGCGGGGGTCACAGATACGCAGTATTTT. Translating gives CASSGLAGVTDTQYF.

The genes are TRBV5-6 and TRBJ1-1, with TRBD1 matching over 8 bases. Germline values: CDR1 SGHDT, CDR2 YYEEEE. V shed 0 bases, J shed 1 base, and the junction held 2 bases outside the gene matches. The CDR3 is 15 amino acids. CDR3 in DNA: TGTGCCAGCAGCTTGGAGGACAGGGAGAACACTGAAGCTTTCTTT. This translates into CASSLEDRENTEAFF.

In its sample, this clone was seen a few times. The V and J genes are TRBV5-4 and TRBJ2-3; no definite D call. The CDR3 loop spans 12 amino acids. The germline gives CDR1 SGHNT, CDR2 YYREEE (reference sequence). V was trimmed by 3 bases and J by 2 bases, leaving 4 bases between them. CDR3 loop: CASSSITDTQYF. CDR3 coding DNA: TGTGCCAGCAGCTCGATCACAGATACGCAGTATTTT.